Listed below are T cell receptor beta chains from one sample, sequenced in a study of blood T cell repertoires in COVID-19. TCRdb's table, derived via immunoSEQ multiplex PCR, lists solely in-frame clones and lacks some. The data contain about 54,000 clones, 90% of them seen just once; the ten biggest clones take up about 8.6%. Sequencing was performed on peripheral blood. These receptors were obtained from a woman aged 35 to 49 with active COVID-19. CDR3s include the opening cysteine and the closing phenylalanine or tryptophan. D genes are given only for firm matches.

j_call v_call d_call cdr3_nt cdr3_aa
TRBJ2-1 TRBV19 - TGTGCCAGTAGTATAGCTCTCGCGGGGACCATCGAGGAAGATAAGCAGTTCTTC CASSIALAGTIEEDKQFF
TRBJ1-2 TRBV30 - TGTGCCTGGAGTCGTAGGCAGGTTACCTCGCCTTATGGCTACACCTTC CAWSRRQVTSPYGYTF
TRBJ2-5 TRBV19 TRBD2 TGTGCCAGTACCTCCGCGGGGGGGCGAGAGACCCAGTACTTC CASTSAGGRETQYF
TRBJ1-2 TRBV14 - TGTGCCAGCAGCCAAGTTCGGCAGGGCGGTGGCTACACCTTC CASSQVRQGGGYTF
TRBJ1-1 TRBV3-1/TRBV3-2 - TGTGCCAGCAGCCAAAAGGGCAGGGAGGTTGGAGCTTTCTTT CASSQKGREVGAFF
TRBJ2-2 TRBV10-3 TRBD2 TGTGCCATCAGTGCTCCTAGCGGGGGGAACACCGGGGAGCTGTTTTTT CAISAPSGGNTGELFF
TRBJ2-2 TRBV6-5 TRBD2 TGTGCCAGCAGTTCCGGGACTAGGTTGGTTTGGGAGCTGTTTTTT CASSSGTRLVWELFF
TRBJ2-5 TRBV7-2 TRBD2 TGTGCCAGCAGCTTAGCAGGACTAGCGGGGGGAGGAGAGACCCAGTACTTC CASSLAGLAGGGETQYF
TRBJ2-1 TRBV7-2 - TGTGCCAGCAGCTTAGCGGAACAGCACGGTGAGCAGTTCTTC CASSLAEQHGEQFF
TRBJ1-1 TRBV6-6 TRBD1 TGTGCCAGCAGTCCCAAGACAGGGATGAACACTGAAGCTTTCTTT CASSPKTGMNTEAFF
TRBJ2-3 TRBV6-6 TRBD2 TGTGCCAGCAGTTTTATCCGGGGGGGCCAAGATACGCAGTATTTT CASSFIRGGQDTQYF
TRBJ2-5 TRBV7-9 TRBD1 TGTGCCAGCAGCAAAGACAGGGGACAAGAGACCCAGTACTTC CASSKDRGQETQYF
TRBJ2-1 TRBV13 TRBD1 TGTGCCAGCAGCTTAGGCATACAGGGGGCTTTGGTCTTC CASSLGIQGALVF
TRBJ2-7 TRBV19 TRBD1 TGTGCCAGTAGACAACAGGGGGTCTACGAGCAGTACTTC CASRQQGVYEQYF
TRBJ2-2 TRBV18 - TGTGCCAGCTCACCAGGGCAGGCGTTGGCAGGGGAGCTGTTTTTT CASSPGQALAGELFF
TRBJ2-1 TRBV6-5 - TGTGCCAGCAAACCCGAGGGCAGGGGCGATGAGCAGTTCTTC CASKPEGRGDEQFF
TRBJ2-5 TRBV3-1/TRBV3-2 TRBD2 TGTGCCAGCAGCCAATTAGCGGGGGGGGAGACCCAGTACTTC CASSQLAGGETQYF
TRBJ1-2 TRBV6-1 TRBD1 TGTGCCAGCAGTGACGCGCGGACAGGGACGGAAGGCTACACCTTC CASSDARTGTEGYTF
TRBJ1-5 TRBV27 TRBD1 TGTGCCAGCAGTCTTTCGGACAGGGGGTACTATAGCAATCAGCCCCAGCATTTT CASSLSDRGYYSNQPQHF
TRBJ2-5 TRBV11-3 TRBD1 TGTGCCAGCAGCTCCGGGACAGGGTATTACGAAGAGACCCAGTACTTC CASSSGTGYYEETQYF
TRBJ2-2 TRBV9 - TGTGCCAGCAGCGTCTACGTGTCCGGGGAGCTGTTTTTT CASSVYVSGELFF
TRBJ1-3 TRBV30 TRBD1 TGTGCCTGGACCCAGGGGGATTACTCTGGAAACACCATATATTTT CAWTQGDYSGNTIYF